A single sample is the source of the 18 T cell receptor beta chains below, sequenced in a study of blood T cell repertoires in COVID-19. Method: immunoSEQ multiplex PCR; TCRdb's copy keeps in-frame clones and lacks some. The sample records 40,000 or so clones, about 70% being singletons. Sequenced material: peripheral blood. These TCRs come from a man at least 80 years old with acute or convalescent COVID-19.

This clone was counted between two and nine times. This rearrangement joins TRBV27 to TRBJ2-1, with D possibly being TRBD1 (5 bases). Germline V gene lookup returns CDR1 MNHEY and CDR2 SMNVEV (reference sequence). The CDR3 contains 15 residues. V was cut by 1 base and J by 6 bases, with 13 bases left in between. DNA for the CDR3: TGTGCCAGCAGTTTATTGGGCAGGGCTCTCAATGAGCAGTTCTTC. Encoded protein: CASSLLGRALNEQFF.

This clone turned up a few times. The CDR3 loop reads CASSPNRGDTEAFF. CDR3 in DNA: TGTGCCAGCAGCCCGAACAGGGGAGACACTGAAGCTTTCTTT. The chain uses TRBV7-9 and TRBJ1-1; TRBD1 matches 7 bases. This CDR3 is 14 amino acids long. V trimming: 5 bases; J trimming: 3 bases; junction bases outside the gene matches: 6. Germline V gene lookup returns CDR1 SEHNR and CDR2 FQNEAQ (reference sequence).

The genes are TRBV28 and TRBJ1-1; the match to TRBD1 covers 9 bases. The CDR3 spans 12 residues. Trimming at V came to 6 bases and at J to 11 bases, leaving 7 bases not matched to a gene. The germline CDR1 and CDR2 sequences are MDHEN and SYDVKM. Here the CDR3 DNA reads TGTGCCAGCAGGAGGACAGGGGAAATGGCTTTCTTT. Translating gives CASRRTGEMAFF.

The CDR3 is CASSQDWLYNSPLHF. The DNA of the CDR3 is TGCGCCAGCAGCCAAGATTGGCTCTATAATTCACCCCTCCACTTT. The chain employs TRBV4-3 and TRBJ1-6; no definite D call. V was cut by 0 bases and J by 3 bases, with 6 bases left in between. The CDR3 covers 15 residues. Germline assignment: CDR1 LGHNA and CDR2 YSLEER.

The V gene is TRBV29-1, the J gene TRBJ2-7; 8 bases are a match to TRBD1. The CDR3 has 14 residues. The V gene end was trimmed by 4 bases and the J gene end by 6 bases; junction bases not matched to a gene: 11. CDR1 and CDR2 (germline): SQVTM, ANQGSEA. The CDR3 coding sequence is TGCAGCGTTGTGCTTGGGCAGGGGGCTCGCGAGCAGTACTTC. It specifies CSVVLGQGAREQYF.

The CDR3 spells CASSPDRAGEQYF. The DNA of the CDR3 is TGTGCCAGCTCACCGGACAGGGCTGGGGAGCAGTACTTC. The V and J genes are TRBV18 and TRBJ2-7; TRBD1 matches at 8 bases. The CDR3 spans 13 residues. V lost 3 bases to trimming and J lost 7 bases; unmatched junction nucleotides: 5. The germline V gene has CDR1 KGHSH and CDR2 LQKENI.

The CDR3 sequence is CATEGSNNYGYTF. For the CDR3, the DNA is TGTGCCACCGAGGGCAGTAATAACTATGGCTACACCTTC. The V gene is TRBV19, the J gene TRBJ1-2; D is ambiguous. V shed 10 bases and J shed 1 base, with 13 bases lying between them. The CDR3 length is 13 residues. In germline, CDR1 is LNHDA, CDR2 SQIVND (reference sequence).

This clone was seen a few times. This chain uses TRBV10-2 with TRBJ2-7; 10 nucleotides line up with TRBD2. The CDR3 sequence is 13 residues long. Germline V CDR1 and CDR2: WSHSY, SAAADI. Trimming removed 5 bases from V and 5 bases from J; junction bases left unmatched: 3. The CDR3 region has the DNA TGCGCCAGCAGTAGCGGGAGGGCCAACGAGCAGTACTTC. This gives the protein CASSSGRANEQYF.

This clone was detected a few times. The chain couples TRBV4-1 to TRBJ2-7; 11 bases match TRBD2. The CDR3 extends over 17 amino acids. The V gene's germline CDR1 is MGHRA and CDR2 YSYEKL. V shed 2 bases and J 4 bases; nucleotides not matched to a gene: 10. CDR3 sequence: CASSQSSWGLAVYEQYF. The CDR3 nucleotides are TGCGCCAGCAGCCAATCAAGTTGGGGACTAGCGGTTTACGAGCAGTACTTC.

The rearrangement uses TRBV4-1 and TRBJ1-1, with 10 bases matching TRBD1. Trimming at V came to 2 bases and at J to 5 bases, leaving 8 bases not matched to a gene. Germline CDR1 is MGHRA and CDR2 is YSYEKL. The CDR3 length is 16 residues. As DNA, the CDR3 is TGCGCCAGCAGCCAATCCAGACAGGGGGCCAGAACTGAAGCTTTCTTT. Its translation: CASSQSRQGARTEAFF.

The chain carries TRBV5-8 and TRBJ2-7; D is ambiguous. The germline V gene has CDR1 SGHTS and CDR2 YDEGEE. This CDR3 has 15 amino acids. Trimming took off 2 bases at V and 0 bases at J, with 12 bases between the two ends. CDR3 in DNA: TGTGCCAGCAGCTTTGAGATCCTCGTCTCCTACGAGCAGTACTTC. It is translated as CASSFEILVSYEQYF.

The genes are TRBV19 and TRBJ2-1, with 7 bases matching TRBD1. CDR3 length: 12 residues. From germline, CDR1 is LNHDA and CDR2 SQIVND (reference sequence). V dropped 10 bases and J dropped 4; count of bases not matched to a gene: 4. CDR3 loop: CATGQRYNEQFF. DNA for the CDR3: TGTGCCACGGGACAGAGGTACAATGAGCAGTTCTTC.

The gene calls are TRBV30 and TRBJ2-2; 7 bases match TRBD1. CDR1 and CDR2 from the germline V gene are GTSNPN and SVGIG (reference sequence). Trimming took 0 bases from V and 3 from J; bases not matched to a gene: 7. The CDR3 is 16 amino acids. The CDR3 here is CAWSVKGAGDTGELFF. The CDR3 DNA reads TGTGCCTGGAGTGTAAAGGGGGCAGGTGACACCGGGGAGCTGTTTTTT.

This chain uses TRBV18 with TRBJ1-5; 8 bases match TRBD1. CDR3 length: 13 amino acids. Unmatched junction bases numbered 0, after V lost 3 bases and J lost 5 bases. Germline V gives CDR1 KGHSH, CDR2 LQKENI. CDR3 nucleotides: TGTGCCAGCTCACCGGACAGGGATCAGCCCCAGCATTTT. Translating gives CASSPDRDQPQHF.

This clone was seen once. The chain uses TRBV28 and TRBJ2-3; D ambiguous. The germline CDR1 and CDR2 sequences are MDHEN and SYDVKM. V lost 4 bases, J lost 1 base, and 6 bases lay in between. The CDR3 runs 13 residues. CDR3 sequence reads: CASSSPGTDTQYF. Written as DNA, the CDR3 is TGTGCCAGCAGTTCCCCCGGCACAGATACGCAGTATTTT.

This clone was counted at least ten times. The chain combines TRBV5-5 with TRBJ2-7; TRBD2 aligns across 11 bases. V lost 4 bases and J lost 2; bases outside the gene matches: 5. Germline V gene data show CDR1 as SGHKS and CDR2 as YYEKEE (reference sequence). The CDR3 is 15 residues long. CDR3 coding DNA: TGTGCCAGCAGCCTTCTAGCGGGAGGTGCCTACGAGCAGTACTTC. This sequence encodes CASSLLAGGAYEQYF.

This clone was seen only once. The chain couples TRBV7-9 to TRBJ2-1, with a weak D call TRBD1 (6 bases). V was clipped by 8 bases and J by 8 bases, with 22 bases between them. The CDR3 is 15 residues long. The germline CDR1 and CDR2 sequences are SEHNR and FQNEAQ (reference sequence). The CDR3 DNA reads as TGTGCCAGCCTTGAACAACAGGGACCTAGGGATGAGCAGTTCTTC. This gives the protein CASLEQQGPRDEQFF.

J is TRBJ1-1 and V is TRBV5-5; 7 bases line up with TRBD1. The germline V gene has CDR1 SGHKS and CDR2 YYEKEE (reference sequence). J lost 0 bases, V lost 3 bases, and 5 bases had no gene match. The CDR3 loop spans 15 amino acids. CDR3 nucleotides: TGTGCCAGCAGCTCGGACAGGACGATGAACACTGAAGCTTTCTTT. Translated: CASSSDRTMNTEAFF.